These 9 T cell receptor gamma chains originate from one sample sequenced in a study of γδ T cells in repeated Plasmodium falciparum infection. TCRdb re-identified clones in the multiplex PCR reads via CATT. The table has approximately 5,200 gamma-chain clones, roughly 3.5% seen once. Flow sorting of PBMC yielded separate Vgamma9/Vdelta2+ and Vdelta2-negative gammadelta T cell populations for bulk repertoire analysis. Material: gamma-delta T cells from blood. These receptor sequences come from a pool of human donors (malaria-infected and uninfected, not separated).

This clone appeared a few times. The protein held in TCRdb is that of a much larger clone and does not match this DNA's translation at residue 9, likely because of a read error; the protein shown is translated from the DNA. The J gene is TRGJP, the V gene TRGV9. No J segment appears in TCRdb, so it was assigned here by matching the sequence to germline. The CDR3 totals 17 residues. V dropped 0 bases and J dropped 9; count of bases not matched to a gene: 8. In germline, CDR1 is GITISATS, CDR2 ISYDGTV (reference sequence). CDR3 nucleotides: TGTGCCTTGTGGGAGGTGCGATTTGGGTTGGGCAAAAAAATCAAGGTATTT. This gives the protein CALWEVRFGLGKKIKVF.

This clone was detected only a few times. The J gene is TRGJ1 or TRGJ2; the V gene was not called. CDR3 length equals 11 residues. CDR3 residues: CATWDRSKKLF. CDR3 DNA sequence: TGTGCCACCTGGGACAGGTCCAAAAAACTCTTT.

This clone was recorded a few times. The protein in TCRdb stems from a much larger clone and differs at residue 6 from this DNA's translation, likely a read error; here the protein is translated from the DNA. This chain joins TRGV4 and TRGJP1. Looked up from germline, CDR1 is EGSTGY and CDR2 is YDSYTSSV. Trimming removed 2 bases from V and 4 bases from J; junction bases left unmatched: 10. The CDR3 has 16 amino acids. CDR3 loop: CATWDEFHHTGWFKIF. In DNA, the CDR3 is TGTGCCACCTGGGATGAGTTCCATCACACTGGTTGGTTCAAGATATTT.

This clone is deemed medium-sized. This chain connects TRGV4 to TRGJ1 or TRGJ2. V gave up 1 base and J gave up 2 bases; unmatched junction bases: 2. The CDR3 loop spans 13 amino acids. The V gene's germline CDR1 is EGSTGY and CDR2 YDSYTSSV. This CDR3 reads CATWDGDYYKKLF. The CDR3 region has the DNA TGTGCCACCTGGGATGGAGATTATTATAAGAAACTCTTT.

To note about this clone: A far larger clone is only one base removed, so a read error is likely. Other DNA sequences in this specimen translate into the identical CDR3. CDR3 nucleotides: TGTGCCTTGTGGGGGAGTAAAGGGTCCCGCTGGTCTCAAGAGTTGGGCAAAAAGATCAAGGTATTT. Residues: CALWGSKGSRWSQELGKKIKVF. The V and J genes are TRGV9 and TRGJP. TCRdb lists no J gene, so it was determined here by aligning the DNA to germline. CDR1 and CDR2 from the germline V gene are GITISATS and ISYDGTV (reference sequence). CDR3 size: 22 residues.

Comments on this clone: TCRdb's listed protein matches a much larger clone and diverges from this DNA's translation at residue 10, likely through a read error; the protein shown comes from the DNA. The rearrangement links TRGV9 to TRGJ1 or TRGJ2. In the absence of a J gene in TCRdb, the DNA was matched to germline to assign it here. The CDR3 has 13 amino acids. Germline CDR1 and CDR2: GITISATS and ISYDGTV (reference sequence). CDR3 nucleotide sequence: TGTGCCTTGTGGGAGCCACATTATTATAGGAAACTCTTT. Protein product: CALWEPHYYRKLF.

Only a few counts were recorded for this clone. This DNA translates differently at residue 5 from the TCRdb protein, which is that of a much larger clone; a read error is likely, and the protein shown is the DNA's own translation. CDR3 loop: CALWGQRQELGKKIKVF. CDR3 nucleotides: TGTGCCTTGTGGGGGCAAAGGCAAGAGTTGGGCAAAAAAATCAAGGTATTT. The chain combines TRGV9 with TRGJP. TCRdb carries no J gene annotation; the J gene was assigned here by matching the DNA with germline. Trimming at V came to 5 bases and at J to 2 bases, leaving 6 bases not matched to a gene. The CDR3 extends over 17 amino acids. In germline, CDR1 is GITISATS, CDR2 ISYDGTV (reference sequence).

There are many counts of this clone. The CDR3 DNA follows: TGTGCCACCTGGGACCGCCAGAATTATTATAAGAAACTCTTT. This sequence encodes CATWDRQNYYKKLF. The chain is built from TRGV8 and TRGJ1 or TRGJ2. Germline CDR1 reads VENAVY; CDR2 reads YDSYNSRV. This CDR3 is 14 amino acids long. V lost 4 bases, J lost 0 bases, and 6 bases stayed unmatched.

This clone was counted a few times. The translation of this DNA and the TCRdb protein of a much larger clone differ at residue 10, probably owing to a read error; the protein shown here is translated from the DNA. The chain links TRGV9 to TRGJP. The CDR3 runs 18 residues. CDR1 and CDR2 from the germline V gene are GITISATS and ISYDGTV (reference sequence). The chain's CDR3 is CALWEDMMQKLGKKIKVF. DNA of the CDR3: TGTGCCTTGTGGGAGGATATGATGCAAAAGTTGGGCAAAAAAATCAAGGTATTT.